This T cell receptor beta chain derives from a study of molecular identifiers for immune sequencing clone quantification. General observations from the study: For effector cells, clones above 20 RNA copies held over 98% of molecules; for naive cells, under 1%. Should identical TCR molecules share a barcode, the sizes of highly expanded clones could be underestimated.

Bulk TCR libraries were made with methods that had been previously described and with listed TCR primers. TCRdb passed the PCR reads through MiXCR, listing each CDR3 protein once. The table records approximately 630,000 distinct CDR3 sequences, over 25% of them present only once. This clonotype has at least ten counts. Antigen specificity is unknown. The germline V gene has CDR1 SGHDT and CDR2 YYEEEE. The CDR3 totals 12 residues. The ends were cut back, 3 bases at V and 6 bases at J, with 10 bases in the middle. Sorting was used to obtain naive CD8 T cells (CD8+CD4-CCR7+CD45RA+). Specimen: naive CD8+ T cells from blood, with Jurkat cell RNA spiked in. Subset here: FACS-sorted CD8+CD4-CCR7+CD45RA+ naive T cells. This clonotype originated in a human donor in good health. Some libraries in this study had Jurkat cell RNA spiked in. The V and J genes are TRBV5-6 and TRBJ2-7; D gene uncertain. CDR3 bases: TGTGCCAGCAGCTCCGGGTATTCCGAGCAGTACTTC. Protein product: CASSSGYSEQYF.